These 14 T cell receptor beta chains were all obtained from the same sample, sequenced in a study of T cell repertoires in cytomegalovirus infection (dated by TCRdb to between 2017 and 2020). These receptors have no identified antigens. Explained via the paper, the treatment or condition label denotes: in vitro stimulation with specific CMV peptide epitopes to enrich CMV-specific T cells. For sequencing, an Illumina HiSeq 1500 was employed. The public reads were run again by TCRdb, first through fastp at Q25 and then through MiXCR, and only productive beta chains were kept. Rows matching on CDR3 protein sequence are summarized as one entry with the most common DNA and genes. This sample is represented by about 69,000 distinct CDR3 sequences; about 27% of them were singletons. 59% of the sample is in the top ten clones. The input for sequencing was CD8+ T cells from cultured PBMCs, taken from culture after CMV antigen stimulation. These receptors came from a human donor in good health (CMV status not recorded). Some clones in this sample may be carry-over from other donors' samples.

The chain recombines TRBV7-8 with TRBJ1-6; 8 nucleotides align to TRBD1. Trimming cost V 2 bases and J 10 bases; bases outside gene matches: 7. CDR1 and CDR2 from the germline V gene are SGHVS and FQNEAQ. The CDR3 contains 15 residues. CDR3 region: CASSLSPGGQSPLHF. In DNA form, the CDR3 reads TGTGCCAGCAGCTTATCTCCAGGGGGCCAGTCACCCCTCCACTTT.

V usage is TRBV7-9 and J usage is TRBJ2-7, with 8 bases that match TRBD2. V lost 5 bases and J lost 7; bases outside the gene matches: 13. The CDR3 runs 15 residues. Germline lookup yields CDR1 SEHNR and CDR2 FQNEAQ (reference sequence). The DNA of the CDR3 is TGTGCCAGCAGCCACCCAAGCGGGGGTACGGTAGAGCAGTACTTC. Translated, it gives CASSHPSGGTVEQYF.

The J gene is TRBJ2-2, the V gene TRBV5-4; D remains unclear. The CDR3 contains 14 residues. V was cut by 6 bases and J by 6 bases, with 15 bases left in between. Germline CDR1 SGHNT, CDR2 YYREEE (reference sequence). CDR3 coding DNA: TGTGCCAGCACCCTCGACGAGAATTCCGGGGAGCTGTTTTTT. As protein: CASTLDENSGELFF.

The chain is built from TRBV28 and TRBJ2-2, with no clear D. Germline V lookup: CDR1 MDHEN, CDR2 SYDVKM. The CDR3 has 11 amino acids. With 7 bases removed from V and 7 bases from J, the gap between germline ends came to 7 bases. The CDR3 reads CASKEYGELFF. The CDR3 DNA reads TGTGCCAGCAAGGAATACGGGGAGCTGTTTTTT.

As DNA, the CDR3 is TGTGCCAGCAGCTCTCCAGAGGGGGGGCTAGGAGTCTCCTCCTACGAGCAGTACTTC. This sequence encodes CASSSPEGGLGVSSYEQYF. This chain links TRBV7-9 with TRBJ2-7; D possibly corresponds to TRBD2 (7 bases). The V gene's germline CDR1 is SEHNR and CDR2 FQNEAQ (reference sequence). The CDR3 length is 19 residues. With 4 bases removed from V and 0 bases from J, the gap between germline ends came to 25 bases.

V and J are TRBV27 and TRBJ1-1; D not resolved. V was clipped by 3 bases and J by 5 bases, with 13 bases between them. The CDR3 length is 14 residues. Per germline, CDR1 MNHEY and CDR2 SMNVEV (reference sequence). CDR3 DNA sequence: TGTGCCAGCAGTTTTTCAGTTGTGGGTACTGAAGCTTTCTTT. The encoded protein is CASSFSVVGTEAFF.

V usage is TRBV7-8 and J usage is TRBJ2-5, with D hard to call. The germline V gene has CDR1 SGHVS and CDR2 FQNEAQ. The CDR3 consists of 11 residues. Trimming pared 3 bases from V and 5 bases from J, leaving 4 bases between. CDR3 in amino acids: CASSLWETQYF. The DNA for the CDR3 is TGTGCCAGCAGCTTGTGGGAGACCCAGTACTTC.

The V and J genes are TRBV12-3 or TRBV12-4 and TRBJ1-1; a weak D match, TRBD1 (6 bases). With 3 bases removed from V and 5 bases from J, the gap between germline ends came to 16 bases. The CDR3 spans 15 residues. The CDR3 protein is CASSFVGGAGTEAFF. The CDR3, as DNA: TGTGCCAGCAGTTTTGTGGGGGGCGCGGGAACTGAAGCTTTCTTT.

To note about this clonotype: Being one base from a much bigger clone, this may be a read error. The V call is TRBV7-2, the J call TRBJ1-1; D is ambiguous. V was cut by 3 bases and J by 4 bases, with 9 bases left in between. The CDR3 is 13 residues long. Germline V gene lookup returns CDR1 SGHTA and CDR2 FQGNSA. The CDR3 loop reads CASSLNRRTEAFF. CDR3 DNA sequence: TGTGCCAGCAGCTTGAACAGACGCACTGAAGCTTTCTTT.

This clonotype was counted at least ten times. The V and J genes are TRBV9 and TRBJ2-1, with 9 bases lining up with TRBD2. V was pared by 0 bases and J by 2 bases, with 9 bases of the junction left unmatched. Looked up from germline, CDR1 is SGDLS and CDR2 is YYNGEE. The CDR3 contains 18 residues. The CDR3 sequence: CASSVASLAGATYNEQFF. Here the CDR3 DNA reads TGTGCCAGCAGCGTAGCTTCGTTAGCGGGGGCCACCTACAATGAGCAGTTCTTC.

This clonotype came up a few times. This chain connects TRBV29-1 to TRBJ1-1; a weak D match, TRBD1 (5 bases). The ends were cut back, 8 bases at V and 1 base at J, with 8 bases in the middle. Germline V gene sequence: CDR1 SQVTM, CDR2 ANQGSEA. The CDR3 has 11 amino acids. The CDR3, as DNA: TGCAGCTTTGGGGGGAACACTGAAGCTTTCTTT. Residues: CSFGGNTEAFF.

CDR3 nucleotides: TGTGCCAGCAGAACTGGACAGCCCGGGGATGAAAAACTGTTTTTT. Protein: CASRTGQPGDEKLFF. The chain couples TRBV6-5 to TRBJ1-4; weak D call: TRBD1 (6 bases). The germline V and J ends were trimmed by 6 bases and 6 bases, with 17 bases remaining between them. The CDR3 contains 15 residues. Germline CDR1 and CDR2: MNHEY and SVGAGI.

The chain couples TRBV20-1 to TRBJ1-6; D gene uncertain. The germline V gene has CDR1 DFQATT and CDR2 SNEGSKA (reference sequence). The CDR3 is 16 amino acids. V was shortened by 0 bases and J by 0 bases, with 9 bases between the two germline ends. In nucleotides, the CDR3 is TGCAGTGCTAGAGAGTCGGGGAGCTCCTATAATTCACCCCTCCACTTT. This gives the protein CSARESGSSYNSPLHF.

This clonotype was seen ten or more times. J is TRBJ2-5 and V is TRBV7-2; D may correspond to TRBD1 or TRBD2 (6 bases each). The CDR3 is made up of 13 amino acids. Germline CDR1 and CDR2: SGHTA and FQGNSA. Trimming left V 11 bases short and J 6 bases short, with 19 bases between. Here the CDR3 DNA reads TGTGCCTGTAGGAGGGGGGCGGAACAGACCCAGTACTTC. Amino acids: CACRRGAEQTQYF.